A selection of T cell receptor beta chains follows, all from one sample in a study of blood T cells in healthy people across ages. TCRdb recomputed calls from the 5' RACE reads with MiXCR, one row per CDR3 protein. The sample holds fewer than 700,000 distinct CDR3 sequences, 40% to 45% seen once. The source material was blood. These receptors were taken from a man older than 75 in good health. The CDR3 runs from the conserved cysteine through the conserved F or W. The D gene is left open where the match is weak. Size is stated for part of the rows, as once, few or many counts, or as a class when the clone is expanded.

>NA|TRBJ2-7|few|TRBV20-1
CSAYGTTKYEQYF
TGCAGTGCTTACGGGACAACCAAGTACGAGCAGTACTTC
>NA|TRBJ2-5|NA|TRBV10-3
CAISVRQEQYF
TGTGCCATCAGTGTCCGACAGGAGCAGTACTTC
>NA|TRBJ2-1|NA|TRBV6-5
CVSSPRRREYNEQFF
TGTGTCAGCAGCCCCCGTCGTCGGGAGTACAATGAGCAGTTCTTC
>TRBD1|TRBJ1-2|NA|TRBV6-2/TRBV6-3
CASSYPRTGDGYTF
TGTGCCAGCAGTTACCCCCGGACAGGGGATGGCTACACCTTC
>NA|TRBJ2-3|many|TRBV7-8
CASSSGHSSDTQYF
TGTGCCAGCAGCTCTGGCCACTCTTCAGATACGCAGTATTTT
>NA|TRBJ2-7|few|TRBV5-1
CASSLVQGRYEQYF
TGCGCCAGCAGCTTGGTGCAGGGAAGGTACGAGCAGTACTTC
>NA|TRBJ2-5|few|TRBV7-2
CASSSPIRAQETQYF
TGTGCCAGCAGCTCCCCCATAAGGGCCCAAGAGACCCAGTACTTC
>TRBD2|TRBJ2-7|NA|TRBV7-3
CASSLNPTAGRVEQYF
TGTGCCAGCAGCTTAAATCCCACAGCGGGAAGGGTCGAGCAGTACTTC
>TRBD1|TRBJ2-3|NA|TRBV20-1
CSAETGVITDTQYF
TGCAGTGCTGAAACAGGGGTCATCACAGATACGCAGTATTTT
>NA|TRBJ1-1|NA|TRBV7-8
CASSLVSATGLNTEAFF
TGTGCCAGCAGCTTAGTATCGGCGACAGGACTTAACACTGAAGCTTTCTTT
>NA|TRBJ2-1|NA|TRBV28
CASSLSVYSYNEQFF
TGTGCCAGCAGCCTTAGCGTATACTCCTACAATGAGCAGTTCTTC
>TRBD1|TRBJ2-7|few|TRBV5-6
CASSWTGGSSLEQYF
TGTGCCAGCAGCTGGACAGGGGGCTCATCTCTCGAGCAGTACTTC
>NA|TRBJ2-1|many|TRBV29-1
CSVEDKLGVYEQFF
TGCAGCGTTGAAGATAAATTGGGGGTCTATGAGCAGTTCTTC
>NA|TRBJ2-1|NA|TRBV3-1
CASSQAELGNERFF
TGTGCCAGCAGCCAAGCGGAACTTGGGAATGAGCGGTTTTTC
>NA|TRBJ2-7|NA|TRBV6-5
CASRSIGDSLAAQYF
TGTGCCAGCAGAAGCATAGGTGACAGCCTGGCGGCCCAGTACTTC
>TRBD1|TRBJ2-7|few|TRBV18
CASSPQGTAYEQYF
TGTGCCAGCTCACCACAAGGGACAGCCTACGAGCAGTACTTC
>NA|TRBJ1-2|many|TRBV12-3/TRBV12-4
CASSLTGNYGYTF
TGTGCCAGCAGTTTAACGGGAAACTATGGCTACACCTTC
>NA|TRBJ1-1|few|TRBV6-1
CASRALREARAEAFF
TGTGCCAGCAGGGCCCTCCGTGAAGCCCGGGCTGAAGCTTTCTTT
>NA|TRBJ1-4|few|TRBV7-2
CASSAMGGTNEKLFF
TGTGCCAGCAGTGCCATGGGGGGAACTAATGAAAAACTGTTTTTT
>NA|TRBJ1-3|NA|TRBV9
CASSPPVGWGRSGNTIYF
TGTGCCAGCAGCCCCCCCGTGGGATGGGGCCGCTCTGGAAACACCATATATTTT
>NA|TRBJ2-1|NA|TRBV27
CASSFLGQTFNNEQFF
TGTGCCAGCAGTTTCTTGGGGCAAACTTTCAACAATGAGCAGTTCTTC
>NA|TRBJ2-3|few|TRBV6-2/TRBV6-3
CASSVYTDTQYF
TGTGCCAGCAGTGTTTACACAGATACGCAGTATTTT
>TRBD1|TRBJ1-4|NA|TRBV12-5
CASGSDRESEKLFF
TGTGCTAGTGGTTCGGACAGGGAAAGCGAAAAACTGTTTTTT
>NA|TRBJ2-2|NA|TRBV29-1
CSVRGARQTGELFF
TGCAGCGTCCGGGGGGCCCGGCAGACCGGGGAGCTGTTTTTT
>TRBD2|TRBJ2-5|many|TRBV4-3
CASSQDFSSGRVGRQETQYF
TGCGCCAGCAGCCAAGATTTTTCTAGCGGGAGGGTCGGGAGACAAGAGACCCAGTACTTC
>TRBD1|TRBJ2-1|NA|TRBV9
CASSASSGTGVYNEQFF
TGTGCCAGCAGCGCGTCCTCCGGGACAGGGGTCTACAATGAGCAGTTCTTC